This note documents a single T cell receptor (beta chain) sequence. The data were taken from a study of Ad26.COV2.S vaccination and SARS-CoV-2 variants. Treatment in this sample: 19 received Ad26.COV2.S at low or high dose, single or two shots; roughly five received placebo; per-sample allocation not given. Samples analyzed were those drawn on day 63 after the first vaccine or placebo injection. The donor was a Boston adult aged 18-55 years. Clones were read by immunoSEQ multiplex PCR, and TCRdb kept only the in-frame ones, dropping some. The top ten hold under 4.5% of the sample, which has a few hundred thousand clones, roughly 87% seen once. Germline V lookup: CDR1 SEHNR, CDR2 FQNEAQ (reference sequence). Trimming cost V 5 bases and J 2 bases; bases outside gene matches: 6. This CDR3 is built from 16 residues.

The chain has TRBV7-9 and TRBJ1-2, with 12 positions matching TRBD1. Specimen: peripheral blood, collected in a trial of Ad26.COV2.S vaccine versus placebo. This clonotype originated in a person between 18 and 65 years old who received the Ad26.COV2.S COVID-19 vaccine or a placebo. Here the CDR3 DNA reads TGTGCCAGCAGCCTCGGGACAGGGGGCGTCAACTATGGCTACACCTTC. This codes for CASSLGTGGVNYGYTF.